These 18 T cell receptor beta chains share one sample of origin, sequenced in a study of cytomegalovirus exposure and HLA in healthy donors (dated by TCRdb to the late 2010s). Library generation was performed with the immunoSEQ multiplex PCR assay. The multiplex PCR relied on a mix of 60 forward primers for TCR Vbeta segments and 13 reverse primers for TCR Jbeta segments. Held by TCRdb, this immuneACCESS table contains in-frame sequences only and omits some clones. Under half of the omission traces to an unresolved V gene where checked; the cause of the rest is unknown. The sample yields roughly 86,000 clones; 50% to 75% were counted once. Of the sample, under 4% falls within the top ten clones. The sequencing sample was made of PBMCs. The receptors derive from a man aged 30 to 39 in good health and CMV-seronegative.

The table lists this clone with a few counts. The V gene is TRBV6-1, the J gene TRBJ1-1; D call uncertain. This CDR3 has 12 residues. The V and J ends lost 4 bases and 7 bases respectively, with 10 bases between them. Germline V lookup: CDR1 MNHNS, CDR2 SASEGT. The CDR3, as DNA: TGTGCCAGCAGTGTGGTACTGTATGAAGCTTTCTTT. This gives the protein CASSVVLYEAFF.

There are a few counts of this clone. The rearrangement links TRBV7-3 to TRBJ2-7, with 8 bases lining up with TRBD1. Germline assignment: CDR1 SGHTA and CDR2 FQGTGA. This CDR3 has 13 residues. The V gene end was trimmed by 6 bases and the J gene end by 6 bases; junction bases not matched to a gene: 7. CDR3 sequence reads: CASSFGQGLEQYF. The CDR3 nucleotides are TGTGCCAGCAGTTTCGGACAGGGCCTCGAGCAGTACTTC.

The chain has TRBV11-2 and TRBJ1-2, with D uncertain. In germline, CDR1 is SGHAT, CDR2 FQNNGV. The V end lost 5 bases, the J end lost 8 bases, and 12 bases lay between the germline ends. This CDR3 region has 12 residues. CDR3 amino acids: CASSHNSGGYTF. As DNA, the CDR3 is TGTGCCAGCAGCCACAATTCGGGAGGCTACACCTTC. The whole variable domain, filled in from reference TRBV11-2 and TRBJ1-2, reads EAGVAQSPRYKIIEKRQSVAFWCNPISGHATLYWYQQILGQGPKLLIQFQNNGVVDDSQLPKDRFSAERLKGVDSTLKIQPAKLEDSAVYLCASSHNSGGYTFGSGTRLTVV.

The CDR3 sequence: CASSYTGGEGNEAFF. The CDR3, as DNA: TGCGCCAGCAGCTACACAGGGGGCGAAGGGAATGAAGCTTTCTTT. The chain joins TRBV5-1 to TRBJ1-1, with 9 bases that match TRBD1. Germline values: CDR1 SGHRS, CDR2 YFSETQ. This CDR3 contains 15 residues. J lost 7 bases, V lost 3 bases, and 10 bases had no gene match.

This rearrangement joins TRBV10-3 to TRBJ2-2; D is uncertain. Trimming pared 4 bases from V and 4 bases from J, leaving 10 bases between. Germline loops: CDR1 ENHRY, CDR2 SYGVKD. The CDR3 is made up of 14 amino acids. The CDR3 DNA is TGTGCCATCAGTGGGCTAGTTGGCACCGGGGAGCTGTTTTTT. This codes for CAISGLVGTGELFF.

This clone was recorded a few times. A read error may account for a junction end that differs from germline. The rearrangement links TRBV27 to TRBJ2-4; D remains unclear. The CDR3 spans 14 residues. Germline-derived CDR1 and CDR2 are MNHEY and SMNVEV (reference sequence). CDR3: CASSPLAEVAWWVF. The DNA for the CDR3 is TGTGCCAGCAGTCCTCTCGCCGAGGTTGCGTGGTGGGTCTTC.

The CDR3 bases are TGTGCCAGCAGCCCGGGACAGGGCTCCTACGAGCAGTACTTC. Its protein is CASSPGQGSYEQYF. The genes are TRBV13 and TRBJ2-7; 9 bases are shared with TRBD1. This CDR3 spans 14 amino acids. Per germline, CDR1 PRHDT and CDR2 FYEKMQ (reference sequence). The V and J ends lost 5 bases and 0 bases, in that order; junction bases with no gene match: 2.

The gene calls are TRBV18 and TRBJ1-5; 7 bases fit TRBD1. Unmatched junction bases numbered 9, after V lost 4 bases and J lost 3 bases. The CDR3 has 16 residues. Germline lookup yields CDR1 KGHSH and CDR2 LQKENI. The CDR3 is CASSLGTDHANQPQHF. CDR3 sequence (DNA): TGTGCCAGCTCACTCGGGACAGACCATGCCAATCAGCCCCAGCATTTT.

The rearrangement uses TRBV6-5 and TRBJ2-5; possible D gene TRBD2, 6 bases. The CDR3 has 13 amino acids. V shed 4 bases and J shed 5 bases, with 11 bases lying between them. Germline V CDR1 and CDR2: MNHEY, SVGAGI. The chain's CDR3 is CASSLGGLETQYF. The CDR3 DNA is TGTGCCAGCAGTTTGGGGGGTTTGGAGACCCAGTACTTC.

The genes are TRBV10-3 and TRBJ1-4; TRBD1 might be the D (5 bases). The CDR3 spans 14 residues. The V end lost 3 bases, the J end lost 8 bases, and 13 bases lay between the germline ends. Germline assignment: CDR1 ENHRY and CDR2 SYGVKD. In DNA form, the CDR3 reads TGTGCCATCAGTGATGGCAGGGCAGGGGAAAAACTGTTTTTT. Encoded protein: CAISDGRAGEKLFF.

In its sample, this clone was seen a few times. This chain uses TRBV5-1 with TRBJ2-1, with 9 bases aligning to TRBD1. There are 17 residues in the CDR3. V shed 0 bases and J 2 bases; nucleotides not matched to a gene: 6. Germline V gene data show CDR1 as SGHRS and CDR2 as YFSETQ. The chain's CDR3 is CASSLGGGTGTYNEQFF. Written as DNA, the CDR3 is TGCGCCAGCAGCTTGGGCGGAGGGACAGGGACCTACAATGAGCAGTTCTTC.

This chain links TRBV9 with TRBJ2-1; 7 nucleotides align to TRBD2. With 5 bases clipped from V and 5 bases from J, the junction kept 4 bases outside the gene matches. Per the germline V gene, CDR1 is SGDLS and CDR2 is YYNGEE. The CDR3 runs to 13 residues. CDR3 DNA: TGTGCCAGCAGTGGGGGGGATCACAATGAGCAGTTCTTC. It specifies CASSGGDHNEQFF. Supplemented by reference TRBV9 and TRBJ2-1, the full variable domain reads DSGVTQTPKHLITATGQRVTLRCSPRSGDLSVYWYQQSLDQGLQFLIQYYNGEERAKGNILERFSAQQFPDLHSELNLSSLELGDSALYFCASSGGDHNEQFFGPGTRLTVL.

V gene TRBV7-2 combines with J gene TRBJ2-7; 9 bases are shared with TRBD1. In germline, CDR1 is SGHTA, CDR2 FQGNSA. J gave up 11 bases and V 1 base, and 6 bases lay outside the gene matches. CDR3 length: 13 residues. CDR3 loop: CASSLVPRDREYF. DNA for the CDR3: TGTGCCAGCAGCTTAGTTCCCCGGGACAGGGAGTACTTC.

The chain employs TRBV5-6 and TRBJ1-5; D unclear. The germline V gene has CDR1 SGHDT and CDR2 YYEEEE. Trimming shortened V by 2 bases and J by 9 bases, and 18 bases separated the two germline ends. The length of the CDR3 is 15 residues. CDR3 sequence (DNA): TGTGCCAGCAGCTTTGATCTCCAGGAAAGTTGGCCCCAGCATTTT. Encoded protein: CASSFDLQESWPQHF.

The genes are TRBV2 and TRBJ1-1, with D unresolved. Germline V gene lookup returns CDR1 SNHLY and CDR2 FYNNEI. V was clipped by 6 bases and J by 1 base, with 15 bases between them. CDR3 length equals 15 residues. CDR3 residues: CASRPQTTPNTEAFF. In nucleotides, the CDR3 is TGTGCCAGCAGGCCACAAACGACTCCGAACACTGAAGCTTTCTTT.

The chain recombines TRBV9 with TRBJ2-5, with 12 nucleotides matching TRBD2. The CDR3 has 17 amino acids. V shed 4 bases and J 5 bases; nucleotides not matched to a gene: 12. Germline V gives CDR1 SGDLS, CDR2 YYNGEE. The CDR3 DNA reads as TGTGCCAGCAGCCCATCCCTAAGGACTAGCGGGGTTGAGACCCAGTACTTC. Translated, it gives CASSPSLRTSGVETQYF.

The rearrangement uses TRBV28 and TRBJ1-5; perhaps TRBD1 as D (5 bases). The germline gives CDR1 MDHEN, CDR2 SYDVKM. V was trimmed by 2 bases and J by 5 bases, leaving 7 bases between them. The CDR3 has 13 amino acids. The CDR3 bases are TGTGCCAGCAGTTTAGGGGGGGATCAGCCCCAGCATTTT. This translates into CASSLGGDQPQHF.

The CDR3 bases are TGTGCCAGCAGCGAGGGTTTCGAGGGCCCCTCGGAGGGCTACACCTTC. This sequence encodes CASSEGFEGPSEGYTF. The genes are TRBV2 and TRBJ1-2; D is ambiguous. The CDR3 consists of 16 residues. Trimming left V 6 bases short and J 8 bases short, with 25 bases between. Looked up from germline, CDR1 is SNHLY and CDR2 is FYNNEI. Together with reference TRBV2 and TRBJ1-2, the CDR3 gives the full variable domain: EPEVTQTPSHQVTQMGQEVILRCVPISNHLYFYWYRQILGQKVEFLVSFYNNEISEKSEIFDDQFSVERPDGSNFTLKIRSTKLEDSAMYFCASSEGFEGPSEGYTFGSGTRLTVV.